Listed below are T cell receptor beta chains from one sample, sequenced in a study of cytomegalovirus exposure and HLA in healthy donors. Profiled with immunoSEQ multiplex PCR; TCRdb holds only in-frame clones, not every one. The sample contains 100,000 to 150,000 clones, about three quarters of which appear only once. Sequenced sample: PBMCs. The receptors here all came from a man younger than 45 in good health and CMV-seronegative. The CDR3 runs from the conserved cysteine through the conserved F or W. Each record gives: V gene, J gene, CDR3 protein.

v_call: TRBV4-2
j_call: TRBJ2-7
cdr3_aa: CASSQVGSGGWGEQYF

v_call: TRBV28
j_call: TRBJ2-5
cdr3_aa: CASSLLSQGVEETQYF

v_call: TRBV30
j_call: TRBJ1-1
cdr3_aa: CALRDIPLTNTEAFF

v_call: TRBV10-3
j_call: TRBJ2-5
cdr3_aa: CAIGDRGLETQYF

v_call: TRBV14
j_call: TRBJ2-1
cdr3_aa: CASSQDLAGSNEQFF

v_call: TRBV7-6
j_call: TRBJ1-1
cdr3_aa: CASSLAQGREGNTEAFF

v_call: TRBV2
j_call: TRBJ1-4
cdr3_aa: CASSEGRTGNEKLFF

v_call: TRBV18
j_call: TRBJ1-2
cdr3_aa: CASSPDSNYGYTF

v_call: TRBV30
j_call: TRBJ2-7
cdr3_aa: CAWKPGLAPEQYF

v_call: TRBV13
j_call: TRBJ2-1
cdr3_aa: CASSGGRNDEQFF

v_call: TRBV18
j_call: TRBJ1-5
cdr3_aa: CASSQGVAQPQHF

v_call: TRBV6-5
j_call: TRBJ1-5
cdr3_aa: CASSYPPCQPQHF

v_call: TRBV5-1
j_call: TRBJ2-7
cdr3_aa: CASSLLGLTDYEQYF

v_call: TRBV28
j_call: TRBJ2-7
cdr3_aa: CASTQGDYEQYF

v_call: TRBV27
j_call: TRBJ2-1
cdr3_aa: CASSLATRTVEQFF

v_call: TRBV7-2
j_call: TRBJ2-5
cdr3_aa: CASSQGPGVAETQYF

v_call: TRBV5-6
j_call: TRBJ2-7
cdr3_aa: CASSLMWEGEQYF

v_call: TRBV7-9
j_call: TRBJ2-7
cdr3_aa: CASTPLGQGSYEQYF

v_call: TRBV12-1
j_call: TRBJ1-6
cdr3_aa: CASNRTGNNSPLHF

v_call: TRBV5-1
j_call: TRBJ2-3
cdr3_aa: CASSLDPGADTQYF

v_call: TRBV5-4
j_call: TRBJ1-2
cdr3_aa: CASSLGSKGADGYTF

v_call: TRBV7-2
j_call: TRBJ2-1
cdr3_aa: CASSKFRGGGVYNEQFF

v_call: TRBV7-2
j_call: TRBJ1-1
cdr3_aa: CASRLDRELNTEAFF

v_call: TRBV2
j_call: TRBJ1-1
cdr3_aa: CASVTGELTEAFF

v_call: TRBV28
j_call: TRBJ2-2
cdr3_aa: CASSSQATTGELFF

v_call: TRBV6-5
j_call: TRBJ2-7
cdr3_aa: CASSYGTSGYEQYF

v_call: TRBV7-8
j_call: TRBJ1-6
cdr3_aa: CASSLRSGTSSYNSPLHF

v_call: TRBV11-2
j_call: TRBJ1-1
cdr3_aa: CASSQLIMGLEAFF

v_call: TRBV29-1
j_call: TRBJ1-2
cdr3_aa: CSARQGTYGYTF

v_call: TRBV7-2
j_call: TRBJ1-3
cdr3_aa: CASRSLRIENTIYF

v_call: TRBV7-9
j_call: TRBJ2-3
cdr3_aa: CASSAPLAGVTDTQYF

v_call: TRBV7-9
j_call: TRBJ2-3
cdr3_aa: CSSSRPRERSTDTQYF